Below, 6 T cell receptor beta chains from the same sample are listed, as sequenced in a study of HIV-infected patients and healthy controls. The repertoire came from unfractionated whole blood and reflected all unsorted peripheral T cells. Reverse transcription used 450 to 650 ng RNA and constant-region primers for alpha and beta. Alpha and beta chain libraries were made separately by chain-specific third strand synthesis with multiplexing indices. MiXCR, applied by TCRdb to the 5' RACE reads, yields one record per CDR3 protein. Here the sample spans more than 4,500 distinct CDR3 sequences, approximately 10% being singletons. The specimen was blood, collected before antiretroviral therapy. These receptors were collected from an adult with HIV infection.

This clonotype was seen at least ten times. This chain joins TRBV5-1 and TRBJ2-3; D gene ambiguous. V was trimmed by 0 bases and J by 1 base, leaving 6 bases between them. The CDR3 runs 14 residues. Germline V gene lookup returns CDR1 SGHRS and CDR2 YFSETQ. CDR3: CASSLAWGTDTQYF. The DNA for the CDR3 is TGCGCCAGCAGCTTGGCATGGGGCACAGATACGCAGTATTTT.

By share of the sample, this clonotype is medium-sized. The CDR3 region has the DNA TGCGCCAGCAGCCCTCTCACAGCGGGCGACTACGAGCAGTACTTC. Amino acid sequence: CASSPLTAGDYEQYF. The chain joins TRBV5-1 to TRBJ2-7, with a tentative D call TRBD2 (6 bases). The V end lost 4 bases, the J end lost 3 bases, and 17 bases lay between the germline ends. This CDR3 is built from 15 residues. Per the germline V gene, CDR1 is SGHRS and CDR2 is YFSETQ.

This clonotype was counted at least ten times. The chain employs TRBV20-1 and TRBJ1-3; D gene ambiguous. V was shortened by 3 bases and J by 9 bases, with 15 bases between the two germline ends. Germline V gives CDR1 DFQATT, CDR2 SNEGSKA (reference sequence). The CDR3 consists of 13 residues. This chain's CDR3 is CSARIRATPTIYF. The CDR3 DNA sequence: TGCAGTGCTAGGATAAGGGCAACTCCCACCATATATTTT.

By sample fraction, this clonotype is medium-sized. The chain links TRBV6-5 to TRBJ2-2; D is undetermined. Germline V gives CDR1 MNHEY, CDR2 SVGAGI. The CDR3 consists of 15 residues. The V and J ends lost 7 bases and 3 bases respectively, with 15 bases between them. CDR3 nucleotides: TGTGCCAGCAATTTCGGTGGCGTGGACACCGGGGAGCTGTTTTTT. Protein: CASNFGGVDTGELFF.

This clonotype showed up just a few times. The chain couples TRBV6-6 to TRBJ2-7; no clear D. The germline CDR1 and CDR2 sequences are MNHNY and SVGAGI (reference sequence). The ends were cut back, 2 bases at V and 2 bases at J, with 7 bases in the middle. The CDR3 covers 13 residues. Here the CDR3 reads CASSYGRAYEQYF. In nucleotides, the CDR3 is TGTGCCAGCAGTTACGGACGAGCCTACGAGCAGTACTTC.

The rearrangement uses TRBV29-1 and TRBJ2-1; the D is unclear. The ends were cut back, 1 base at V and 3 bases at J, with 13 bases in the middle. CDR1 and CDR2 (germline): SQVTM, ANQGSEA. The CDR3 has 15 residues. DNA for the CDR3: TGCAGCGTTGAAGGGCTAGACGTCTTCTACAATGAGCAGTTCTTC. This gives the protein CSVEGLDVFYNEQFF.